This T cell receptor beta chain originates from a study of shared clonotypes between healthy human individuals. Overall study findings and caveats: Having only a few donors restricted how much genetic and exposure-history diversity was captured.

For this clone: Antigen: not known.

CDR3 length: 16 residues. With V trimmed by 4 bases and J by 7 bases, 11 bases remained unmatched. Germline CDR1 is SGHNT and CDR2 is YENEEA. Each subset's genomic DNA was split evenly across several immunoSEQ plates. Assay: immunoSEQ multiplex PCR; the TCRdb copy retains only in-frame clones and omits some. The sample lists 2 million to 3 million clones; just over 90% were seen once. The gene calls are TRBV11-3 and TRBJ2-1, with TRBD1 matching 9 bases. The clonotype was recovered from a man aged 18 to 29 in good health. Specimen: naive CD4+ T cells sorted from blood. Noted subset: CD45RA+ positively selected. The CDR3: CASSSEGDRAGNEQFF. CDR3 in DNA: TGTGCCAGCAGCTCCGAGGGGGACAGGGCGGGTAATGAGCAGTTCTTC.